This T cell receptor beta chain came from a study of blood T cells in healthy people across ages. Regarding the study as a whole: Estimates of diversity drawn from one million T cells were considered underestimates. Because sorting was not performed, PBMCs prevented conclusive naive versus antigen-experienced comparison.

A second roughly 7 to 12 cycle PCR used barcoded and J-beta primers. TCRdb independently ran MiXCR on the 5' RACE reads; one entry per CDR3 protein. The sample shows about 400,000 distinct CDR3 sequences, 45% to 60% of them seen only once. The germline gives CDR1 SGHVT, CDR2 SQSDAQ. The CDR3 is 16 residues long. The V and J ends lost 6 bases and 2 bases, in that order; junction bases with no gene match: 10. A remark on this clonotype: Its antigen remains unidentified.

The sequenced sample consisted of blood. The J gene is TRBJ2-7, the V gene TRBV7-4; TRBD2 agrees at 10 bases. This receptor was obtained from a man between 60 and 70 years old in good health. This chain's CDR3 is CASSSNTSGVTYEQYF. The CDR3 nucleotides are TGTGCCAGCAGTTCAAACACTAGCGGGGTAACCTACGAGCAGTACTTC.